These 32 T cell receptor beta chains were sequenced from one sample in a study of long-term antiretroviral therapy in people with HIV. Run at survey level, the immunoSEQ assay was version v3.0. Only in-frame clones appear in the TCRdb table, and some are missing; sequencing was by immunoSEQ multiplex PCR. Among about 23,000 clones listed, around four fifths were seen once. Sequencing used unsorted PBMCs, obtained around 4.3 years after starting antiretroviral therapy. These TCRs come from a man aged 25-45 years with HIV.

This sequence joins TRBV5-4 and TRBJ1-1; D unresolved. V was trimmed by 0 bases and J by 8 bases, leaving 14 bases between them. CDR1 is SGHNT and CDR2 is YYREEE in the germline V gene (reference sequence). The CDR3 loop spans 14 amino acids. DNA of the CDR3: TGTGCCAGCAGCTTGGCCGGTGGAAGTATAGAAGCTTTCTTT. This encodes CASSLAGGSIEAFF.

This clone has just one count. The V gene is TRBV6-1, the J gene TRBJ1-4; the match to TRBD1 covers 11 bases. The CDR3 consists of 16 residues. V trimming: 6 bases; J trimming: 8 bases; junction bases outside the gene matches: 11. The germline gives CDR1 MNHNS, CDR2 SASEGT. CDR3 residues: CASSESPGTGGEKLFF. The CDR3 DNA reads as TGTGCCAGCAGCGAAAGCCCCGGGACAGGGGGGGAAAAACTGTTTTTT.

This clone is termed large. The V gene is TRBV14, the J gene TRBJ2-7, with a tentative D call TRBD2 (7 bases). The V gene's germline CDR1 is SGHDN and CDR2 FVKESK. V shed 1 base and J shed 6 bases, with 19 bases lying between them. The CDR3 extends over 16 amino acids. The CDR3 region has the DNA TGTGCCAGCAGCCAAGTTCTCCATGGGGGGGGGCTCGAGCAGTACTTC. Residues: CASSQVLHGGGLEQYF.

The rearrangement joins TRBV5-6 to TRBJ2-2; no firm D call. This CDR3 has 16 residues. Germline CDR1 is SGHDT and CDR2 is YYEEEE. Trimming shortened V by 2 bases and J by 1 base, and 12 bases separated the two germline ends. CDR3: CASSFDGRRNTGELFF. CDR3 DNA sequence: TGTGCCAGCAGCTTTGACGGACGAAGGAACACCGGGGAGCTGTTTTTT.

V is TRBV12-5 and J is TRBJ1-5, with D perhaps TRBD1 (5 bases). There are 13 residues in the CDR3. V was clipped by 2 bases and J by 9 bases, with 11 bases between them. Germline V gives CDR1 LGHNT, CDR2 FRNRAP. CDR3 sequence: CASGLQGSGPQHF. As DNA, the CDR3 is TGTGCTAGTGGTTTGCAGGGCTCAGGGCCCCAGCATTTT.

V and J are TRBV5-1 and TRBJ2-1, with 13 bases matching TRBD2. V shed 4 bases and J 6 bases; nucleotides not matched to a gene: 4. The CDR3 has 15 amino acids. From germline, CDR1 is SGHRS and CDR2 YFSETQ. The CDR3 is CASSQGLAGLNEQFF. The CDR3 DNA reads TGCGCCAGCAGCCAGGGACTAGCGGGACTCAATGAGCAGTTCTTC.

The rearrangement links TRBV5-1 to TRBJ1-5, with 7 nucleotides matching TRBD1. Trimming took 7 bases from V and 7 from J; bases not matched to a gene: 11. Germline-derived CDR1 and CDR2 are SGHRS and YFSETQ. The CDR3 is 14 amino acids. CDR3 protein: CASSLEGGSQPQHF. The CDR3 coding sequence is TGCGCCAGCTCGCTGGAAGGGGGCAGCCAGCCCCAGCATTTT.

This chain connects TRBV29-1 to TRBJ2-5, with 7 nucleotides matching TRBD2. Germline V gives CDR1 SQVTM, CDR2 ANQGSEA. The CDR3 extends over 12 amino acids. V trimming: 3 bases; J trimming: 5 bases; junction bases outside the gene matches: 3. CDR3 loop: CSVEKTSETQYF. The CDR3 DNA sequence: TGCAGCGTTGAGAAGACTAGCGAGACCCAGTACTTC.

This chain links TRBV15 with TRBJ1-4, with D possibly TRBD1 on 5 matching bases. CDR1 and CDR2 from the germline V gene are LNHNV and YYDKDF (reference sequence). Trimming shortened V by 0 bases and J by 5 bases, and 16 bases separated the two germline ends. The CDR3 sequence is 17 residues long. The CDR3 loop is CATSRDHLTALNEKLFF. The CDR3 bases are TGTGCCACCAGCAGAGACCACCTGACAGCCCTCAATGAAAAACTGTTTTTT.

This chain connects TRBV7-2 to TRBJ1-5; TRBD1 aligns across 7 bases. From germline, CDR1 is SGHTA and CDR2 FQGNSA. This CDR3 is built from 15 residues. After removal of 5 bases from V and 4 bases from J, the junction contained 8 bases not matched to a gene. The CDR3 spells CASSMTGFRNQPQHF. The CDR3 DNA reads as TGTGCCAGCAGCATGACAGGGTTCAGGAATCAGCCCCAGCATTTT.

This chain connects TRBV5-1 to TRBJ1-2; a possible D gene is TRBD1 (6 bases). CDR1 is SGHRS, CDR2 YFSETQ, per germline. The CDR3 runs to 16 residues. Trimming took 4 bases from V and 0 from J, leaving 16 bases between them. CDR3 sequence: CASSARGGGANYGYTF. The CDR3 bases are TGCGCCAGCAGCGCTCGGGGAGGGGGAGCTAACTATGGCTACACCTTC.

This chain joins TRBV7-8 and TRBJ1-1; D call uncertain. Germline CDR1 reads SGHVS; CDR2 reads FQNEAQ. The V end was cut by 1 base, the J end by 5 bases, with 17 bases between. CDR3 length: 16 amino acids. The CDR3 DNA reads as TGTGCCAGCAGCTTAGTCTTCACCTCCCTCGGAACTGAAGCTTTCTTT. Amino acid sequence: CASSLVFTSLGTEAFF.

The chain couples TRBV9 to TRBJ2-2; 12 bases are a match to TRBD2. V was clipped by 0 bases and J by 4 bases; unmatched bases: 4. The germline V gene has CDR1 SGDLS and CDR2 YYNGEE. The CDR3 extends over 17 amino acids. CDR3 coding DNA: TGTGCCAGCAGCGTAGCTACGACTAGCGGGGGCACCGGGGAGCTGTTTTTT. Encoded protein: CASSVATTSGGTGELFF.

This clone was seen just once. The CDR3 region is CASSHQSGVYGYGYTF. CDR3 in DNA: TGTGCCAGTAGTCACCAATCAGGGGTATATGGCTATGGCTACACCTTC. The rearrangement joins TRBV19 to TRBJ1-2; D perhaps matches TRBD1 (6 bases). Germline CDR1 is LNHDA and CDR2 is SQIVND (reference sequence). The CDR3 is 16 amino acids. V was cut by 5 bases and J by 4 bases, with 20 bases left in between.

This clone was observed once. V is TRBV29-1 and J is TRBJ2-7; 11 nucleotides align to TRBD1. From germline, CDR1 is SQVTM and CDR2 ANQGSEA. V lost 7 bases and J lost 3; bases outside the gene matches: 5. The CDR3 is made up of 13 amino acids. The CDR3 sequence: CSATGTGGYEQYF. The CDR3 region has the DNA TGCAGCGCAACCGGGACAGGGGGCTACGAGCAGTACTTC.

The CDR3 sequence is CASSPHEQFF. The DNA of the CDR3 is TGTGCCAGCAGCCCTCATGAGCAGTTCTTC. The V call is TRBV7-9, the J call TRBJ2-1; D is unresolved. V lost 5 bases, J lost 8 bases, and 4 bases lay in between. Germline lookup yields CDR1 SEHNR and CDR2 FQNEAQ (reference sequence). The CDR3 runs to 10 residues.

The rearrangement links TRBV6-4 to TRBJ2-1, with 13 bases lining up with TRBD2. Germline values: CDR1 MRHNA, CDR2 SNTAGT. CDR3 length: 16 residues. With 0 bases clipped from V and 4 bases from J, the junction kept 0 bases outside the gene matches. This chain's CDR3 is CASSDSGLAGYNEQFF. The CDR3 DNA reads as TGTGCCAGCAGTGACTCGGGACTAGCGGGGTACAATGAGCAGTTCTTC.

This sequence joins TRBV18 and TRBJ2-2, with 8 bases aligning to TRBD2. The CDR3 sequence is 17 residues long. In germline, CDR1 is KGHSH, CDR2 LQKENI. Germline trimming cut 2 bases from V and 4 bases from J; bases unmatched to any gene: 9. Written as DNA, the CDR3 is TGTGCCAGCTCACCAAGGGCAGGACTAGCATTCACCGGGGAGCTGTTTTTT. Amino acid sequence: CASSPRAGLAFTGELFF.

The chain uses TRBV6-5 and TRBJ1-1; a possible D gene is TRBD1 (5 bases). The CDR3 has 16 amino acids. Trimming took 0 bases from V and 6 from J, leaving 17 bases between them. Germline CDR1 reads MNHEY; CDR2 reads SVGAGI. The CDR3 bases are TGTGCCAGCAGTTACTCGAGGGGTCGGGGAAGACCTGAAGCTTTCTTT. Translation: CASSYSRGRGRPEAFF.

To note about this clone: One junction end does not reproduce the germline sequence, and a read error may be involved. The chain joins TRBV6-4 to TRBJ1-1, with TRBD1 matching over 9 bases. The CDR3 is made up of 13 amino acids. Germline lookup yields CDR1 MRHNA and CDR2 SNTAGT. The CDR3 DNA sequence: TGTGCCAGCAGTGACTCGAACAGGGGGCGCGTCCAATTT. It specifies CASSDSNRGRVQF.

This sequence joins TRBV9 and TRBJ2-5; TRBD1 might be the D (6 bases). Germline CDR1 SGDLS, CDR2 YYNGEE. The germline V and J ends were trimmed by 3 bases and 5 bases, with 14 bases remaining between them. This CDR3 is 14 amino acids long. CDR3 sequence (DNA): TGTGCCAGCAGCGCAATACAGGGTGGGGAGACCCAGTACTTC. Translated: CASSAIQGGETQYF. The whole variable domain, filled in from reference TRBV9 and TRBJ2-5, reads DSGVTQTPKHLITATGQRVTLRCSPRSGDLSVYWYQQSLDQGLQFLIQYYNGEERAKGNILERFSAQQFPDLHSELNLSSLELGDSALYFCASSAIQGGETQYFGPGTRLLVL.

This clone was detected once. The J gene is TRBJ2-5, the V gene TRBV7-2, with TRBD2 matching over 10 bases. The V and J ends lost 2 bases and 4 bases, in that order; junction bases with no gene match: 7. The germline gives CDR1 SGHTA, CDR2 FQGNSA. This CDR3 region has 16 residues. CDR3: CASSLWGSGGGETQYF. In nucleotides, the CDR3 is TGTGCCAGCAGCTTATGGGGCAGCGGGGGGGGAGAGACCCAGTACTTC.

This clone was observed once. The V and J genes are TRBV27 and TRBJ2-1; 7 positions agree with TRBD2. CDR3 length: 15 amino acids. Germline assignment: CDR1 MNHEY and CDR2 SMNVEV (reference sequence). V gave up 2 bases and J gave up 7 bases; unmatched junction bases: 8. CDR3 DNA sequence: TGTGCCAGCAGTTTAATAAGCAGACTAGCAAATGAGCAGTTCTTC. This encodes CASSLISRLANEQFF.

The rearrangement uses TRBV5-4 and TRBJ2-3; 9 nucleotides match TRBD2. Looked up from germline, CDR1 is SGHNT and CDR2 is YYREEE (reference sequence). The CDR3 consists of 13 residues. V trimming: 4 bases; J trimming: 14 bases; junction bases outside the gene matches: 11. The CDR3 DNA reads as TGTGCCAGCAGCGCGGAGGGACTAGCCGTAATGTATTTT. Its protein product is CASSAEGLAVMYF.

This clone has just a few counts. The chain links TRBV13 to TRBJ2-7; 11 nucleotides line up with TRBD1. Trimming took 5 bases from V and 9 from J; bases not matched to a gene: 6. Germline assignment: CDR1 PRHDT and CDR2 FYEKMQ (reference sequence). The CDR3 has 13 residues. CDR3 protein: CASSTYGTGGQYF. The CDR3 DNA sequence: TGTGCCAGCAGCACATACGGGACAGGGGGGCAGTACTTC.

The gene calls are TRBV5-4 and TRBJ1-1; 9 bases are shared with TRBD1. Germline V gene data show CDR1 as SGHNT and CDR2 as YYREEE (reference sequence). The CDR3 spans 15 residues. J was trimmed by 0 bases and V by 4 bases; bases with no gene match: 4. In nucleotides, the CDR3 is TGTGCCAGCAGCGCGGGACAGGGTTTGAACACTGAAGCTTTCTTT. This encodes CASSAGQGLNTEAFF.

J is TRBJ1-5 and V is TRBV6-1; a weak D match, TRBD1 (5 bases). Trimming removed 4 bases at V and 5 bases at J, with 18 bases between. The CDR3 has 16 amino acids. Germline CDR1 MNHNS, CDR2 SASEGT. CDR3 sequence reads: CASSVNDGLGHQPQHF. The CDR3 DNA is TGTGCCAGCAGTGTTAACGATGGGCTGGGGCATCAGCCCCAGCATTTT.

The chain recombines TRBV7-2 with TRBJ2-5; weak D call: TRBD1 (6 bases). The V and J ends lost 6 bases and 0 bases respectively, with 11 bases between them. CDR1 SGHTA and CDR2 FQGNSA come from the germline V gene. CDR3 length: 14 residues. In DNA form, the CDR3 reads TGTGCCAGCAGTATACAGGGATACCAAGAGACCCAGTACTTC. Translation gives CASSIQGYQETQYF.

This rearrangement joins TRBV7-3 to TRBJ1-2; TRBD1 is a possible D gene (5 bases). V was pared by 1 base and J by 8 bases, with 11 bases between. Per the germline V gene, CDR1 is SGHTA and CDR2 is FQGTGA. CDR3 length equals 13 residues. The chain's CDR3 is CASSLNGGRGYTF. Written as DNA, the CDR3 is TGTGCCAGCAGCTTAAACGGGGGACGCGGCTACACCTTC.

CDR3 protein: CASSLGGEETQYF. The CDR3 nucleotides are TGTGCCAGCAGCTTAGGTGGGGAGGAGACCCAGTACTTC. The rearrangement joins TRBV7-2 to TRBJ2-5; D may be TRBD2 (5 bases). The CDR3 loop spans 13 amino acids. In germline, CDR1 is SGHTA, CDR2 FQGNSA. Trimming left V 1 base short and J 5 bases short, with 8 bases between. Complete variable domain (other parts from reference TRBV7-2 and TRBJ2-5): GAGVSQSPSNKVTEKGKDVELRCDPISGHTALYWYRQSLGQGLEFLIYFQGNSAPDKSGLPSDRFSAERTGGSVSTLTIQRTQQEDSAVYLCASSLGGEETQYFGPGTRLLVL.

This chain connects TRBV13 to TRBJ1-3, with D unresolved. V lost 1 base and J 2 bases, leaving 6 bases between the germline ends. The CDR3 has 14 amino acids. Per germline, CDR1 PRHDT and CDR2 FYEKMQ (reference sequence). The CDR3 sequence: CASSLVTPGNTIYF. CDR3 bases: TGTGCCAGCAGCTTAGTGACACCTGGAAACACCATATATTTT.

The DNA of the CDR3 is TGTGCCAGCAGACGGCCGGGACAGGGGTCCTACGAGCAGTACTTC. This translates into CASRRPGQGSYEQYF. The V and J genes are TRBV11-2 and TRBJ2-7; 10 bases fit TRBD1. V lost 6 bases, J lost 1 base, and 6 bases stayed unmatched. Germline V lookup: CDR1 SGHAT, CDR2 FQNNGV. The CDR3 extends over 15 amino acids.